The rows below give T cell receptor beta chains drawn from one sample of a study of blood T cell repertoires in COVID-19. TCRdb's copy holds only in-frame clones and misses some; the assay was immunoSEQ multiplex PCR. The sample comprises 200,000 to 250,000 clones, 80% to 85% of which are singletons, and around 3.1% rests with the top ten. The sequencing sample was made of peripheral blood. The receptor set was obtained from a woman in her 30s who had recovered from COVID-19. Both conserved end residues are part of each CDR3. The D gene is left open where the match is weak. Size is stated for part of the rows, as once, few or many counts, or as a class when the clone is expanded.

size: NA; J: TRBJ2-7; D: TRBD2; V: TRBV5-6; CDR3: CASSLGNSIGTSARVEQYF; DNA: TGTGCCAGCAGCTTGGGGAATAGTATCGGGACTAGCGCGCGGGTCGAGCAGTACTTC
size: NA; J: TRBJ1-2; D: TRBD1; V: TRBV6-5; CDR3: CASRKPGQGAEGYTF; DNA: TGTGCCAGCAGGAAACCGGGACAGGGGGCCGAAGGCTACACCTTC
size: NA; J: TRBJ2-2; D: TRBD1; V: TRBV5-1; CDR3: CASSLARTGATGELFF; DNA: TGCGCCAGCAGCTTGGCGCGAACAGGGGCCACCGGGGAGCTGTTTTTT
size: NA; J: TRBJ2-1; D: NA; V: TRBV7-9; CDR3: CASSLAYPGSHEQFF; DNA: TGTGCCAGCAGCTTAGCGTACCCAGGGTCCCATGAGCAGTTCTTC
size: NA; J: TRBJ1-5; D: NA; V: TRBV6-6; CDR3: CASSHGRGVQPQHF; DNA: TGTGCCAGCAGCCATGGGAGGGGGGTTCAGCCCCAGCATTTT
size: once; J: TRBJ1-5; D: NA; V: TRBV21-1; CDR3: CASSKSGPNLGKPGQGHNQPQHF; DNA: TGTGCCAGCAGCAAATCGGGACCGAACCTTGGGAAACCGGGACAGGGGCACAATCAGCCCCAGCATTTT
size: NA; J: TRBJ2-3; D: NA; V: TRBV2; CDR3: CASSDRADTQYF; DNA: TGTGCCAGCAGTGACAGGGCAGATACGCAGTATTTT
size: NA; J: TRBJ1-6; D: TRBD1; V: TRBV9; CDR3: CASNLGQGDSPLHF; DNA: TGTGCCAGCAACCTGGGACAGGGTGATTCACCCCTCCACTTT
size: NA; J: TRBJ2-5; D: NA; V: TRBV18; CDR3: CASSPPSSETQYF; DNA: TGTGCCAGCTCACCACCTTCATCCGAGACCCAGTACTTC
size: NA; J: TRBJ1-1; D: NA; V: TRBV14; CDR3: CASSQDRNPNTEAFF; DNA: TGTGCCAGCAGCCAAGATAGAAACCCGAACACTGAAGCTTTCTTT
size: once; J: TRBJ1-3; D: NA; V: TRBV2; CDR3: CATSGHQKSSGNTIYF; DNA: TGTGCCACCTCGGGACATCAAAAGAGCTCTGGAAACACCATATATTTT
size: NA; J: TRBJ2-7; D: NA; V: TRBV28; CDR3: CASSLEAALYEQYF; DNA: TGTGCCAGCAGTTTAGAAGCGGCCTTGTACGAGCAGTACTTC
size: NA; J: TRBJ2-7; D: TRBD1; V: TRBV30; CDR3: CAWSLDRNEQYF; DNA: TGTGCCTGGAGTCTGGACAGGAACGAGCAGTACTTC
size: NA; J: TRBJ1-6; D: NA; V: TRBV5-1; CDR3: CASSSGAPGSPLHF; DNA: TGCGCCAGCAGCTCAGGGGCTCCGGGTTCACCCCTCCACTTT
size: once; J: TRBJ1-6; D: TRBD1; V: TRBV19; CDR3: CASSNWDRGDSSLHF; DNA: TGTGCCAGTAGTAATTGGGACAGAGGCGATTCGTCCCTCCACTTT
size: once; J: TRBJ1-1; D: TRBD1; V: TRBV29-1; CDR3: CSGQGDSLEAFF; DNA: TGCAGCGGGCAGGGGGACAGCCTTGAAGCTTTCTTT
size: NA; J: TRBJ1-5; D: NA; V: TRBV6-6; CDR3: CASSYGREQPQHF; DNA: TGTGCCAGCAGTTACGGGAGGGAACAGCCCCAGCATTTT
size: NA; J: TRBJ2-3; D: TRBD2; V: TRBV29-1; CDR3: CSVKAAGEGDTQYF; DNA: TGCAGCGTTAAGGCGGCGGGAGAGGGGGATACGCAGTATTTT
size: once; J: TRBJ2-5; D: TRBD2; V: TRBV9; CDR3: CASSAAHAGGSQYF; DNA: TGTGCCAGCAGCGCAGCTCACGCCGGGGGGAGTCAGTACTTC
size: NA; J: TRBJ2-1; D: TRBD2; V: TRBV4-1; CDR3: CASSQEPSGSINEQFF; DNA: TGCGCCAGCAGCCAAGAGCCTAGCGGGAGTATCAATGAGCAGTTCTTC